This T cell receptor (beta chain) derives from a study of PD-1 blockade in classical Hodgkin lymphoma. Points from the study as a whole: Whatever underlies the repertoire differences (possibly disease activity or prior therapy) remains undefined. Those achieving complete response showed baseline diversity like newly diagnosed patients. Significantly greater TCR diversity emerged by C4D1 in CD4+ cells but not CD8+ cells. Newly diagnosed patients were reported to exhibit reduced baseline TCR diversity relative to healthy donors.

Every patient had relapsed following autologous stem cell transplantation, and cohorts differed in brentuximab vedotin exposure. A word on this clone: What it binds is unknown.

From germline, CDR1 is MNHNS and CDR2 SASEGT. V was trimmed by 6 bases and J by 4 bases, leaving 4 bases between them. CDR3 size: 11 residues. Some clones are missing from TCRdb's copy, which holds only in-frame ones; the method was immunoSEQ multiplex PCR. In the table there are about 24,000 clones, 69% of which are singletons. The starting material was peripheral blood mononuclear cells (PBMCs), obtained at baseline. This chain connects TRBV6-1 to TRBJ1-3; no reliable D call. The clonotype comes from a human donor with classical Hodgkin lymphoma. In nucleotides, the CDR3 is TGTGCCAGCAGGGGAGGAAACACCATATATTTT. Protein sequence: CASRGGNTIYF.